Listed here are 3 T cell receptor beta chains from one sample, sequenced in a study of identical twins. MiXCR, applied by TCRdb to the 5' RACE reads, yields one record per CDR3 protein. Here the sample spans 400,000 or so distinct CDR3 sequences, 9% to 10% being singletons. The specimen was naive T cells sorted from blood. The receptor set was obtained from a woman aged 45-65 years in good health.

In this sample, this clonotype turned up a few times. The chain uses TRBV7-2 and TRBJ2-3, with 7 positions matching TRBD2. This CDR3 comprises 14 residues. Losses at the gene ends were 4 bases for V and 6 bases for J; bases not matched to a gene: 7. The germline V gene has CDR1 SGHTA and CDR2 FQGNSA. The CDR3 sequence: CASSSHAGADTQYF. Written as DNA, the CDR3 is TGTGCCAGCAGCTCTCACGCGGGAGCGGATACGCAGTATTTT.

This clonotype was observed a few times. In nucleotides, the CDR3 is TGTGCCAGCAGTGAAAGACAGTACCAAGAGACCCAGTACTTC. Protein product: CASSERQYQETQYF. The rearrangement links TRBV2 to TRBJ2-5; D possibly corresponds to TRBD1 (5 bases). CDR3 length: 14 residues. The V and J ends lost 2 bases and 0 bases respectively, with 7 bases between them. In germline, CDR1 is SNHLY, CDR2 FYNNEI.

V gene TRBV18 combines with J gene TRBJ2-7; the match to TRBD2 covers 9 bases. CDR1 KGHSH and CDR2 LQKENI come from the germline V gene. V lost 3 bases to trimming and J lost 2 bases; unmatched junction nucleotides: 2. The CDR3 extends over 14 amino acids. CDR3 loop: CASSPIAGAYEQYV. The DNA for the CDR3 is TGTGCCAGCTCACCTATAGCGGGGGCCTACGAGCAGTACGTC.